Listed here is a single T cell receptor beta chain. The germline V gene encodes CDR1 SGHRS and CDR2 YFSETQ. Germline trimming cut 2 bases from V and 11 bases from J; bases unmatched to any gene: 5. There are 13 residues in the CDR3. Methods used by the authors: Amplification with reference gene primers provided the estimates of nucleated cell counts. TCRdb's table, derived via immunoSEQ multiplex PCR, lists solely in-frame clones and lacks some. V and J calls and clone size are given by that table; D and trimming were obtained from the DNA. The table includes some 56,000 clones, around 90% detected once. This record comes from a study of blood T cell repertoires in COVID-19. In the study overall: Samples came from the United States, Italy and Spain, spanning acute and convalescent COVID-19. From T cells, B-cell-depleted T cells, or PBMCs came the material, which was cDNA or gDNA.

Sample: peripheral blood. This rearrangement joins TRBV5-1 to TRBJ1-1; 11 bases match TRBD1. This receptor was identified in a human donor in a cohort sampled during active COVID-19. The CDR3 nucleotides are TGCGCCAGCAGCTTCGGACAGGGGGCTGGGGCTTTCTTT. Amino acid sequence: CASSFGQGAGAFF.